This T cell receptor beta chain stems from a study of shared clonotypes between healthy human individuals. This was a deep-level run. Genomic DNA per cell subset filled all wells of several immunoSEQ plates. Repertoires were generated with immunoSEQ multiplex PCR, while TCRdb's copy carries only in-frame clones and drops some. The table has fewer than 1 million clones, 96% seen once. V lost 0 bases and J lost 3, with 9 bases in between. The CDR3 consists of 14 residues. CDR1 and CDR2 from the germline V gene are SEHNR and FQNEAQ (reference sequence). Study-wide results and caveats: Around 5% was the fraction of naive CD4 clonotypes found shared across four donors.

CD45RO-negative CD8 cells positively selected for CCR7 made up the naive population, which excluded terminally differentiated effector memory CD45RA+ cells. Notes on this clone: The antigen is undetermined.

This sequence was found in a man aged 30 to 45 in good health. Sequenced material: naive CD8+ T cells sorted from blood. The chain links TRBV7-9 to TRBJ2-7; maybe TRBD1 (6 bases). The CDR3 region is CASSLATGNYEQYF. As DNA, the CDR3 is TGTGCCAGCAGCTTAGCCACAGGGAACTACGAGCAGTACTTC.